This T cell receptor (beta chain) comes out of a study of shared clonotypes between healthy human individuals. The study's findings and limits: With a handful of donors compared, roughly 5% of naive CD4 clonotypes were shared. It was anticipated that sequencing depth would influence how many clonotypes donors shared.

Regarding this clone: Antigen unknown.

The CDR3 contains 17 residues. In germline, CDR1 is SQVTM, CDR2 ANQGSEA. With 5 bases removed from V and 4 bases from J, the gap between germline ends came to 21 bases. Healthy and HIV-negative, the adult donors had no recent acute infections or vaccinations. Clones were sequenced by immunoSEQ multiplex PCR, and TCRdb holds only the in-frame ones, with some missing. The sample lists roughly 720,000 clones, roughly 91% seen once, with 30% to 40% in the top ten. The receptor was derived from a man aged 18 to 29 in good health. Some clones in this sample may be carry-over from other donors' samples. The chain combines TRBV29-1 with TRBJ2-6; D could derive from TRBD1 or TRBD2 (5 bases each). Sequenced sample: memory CD8+ T cells from PBMCs. As to subset: CD45RO+ cells pooled with CCR7-negative TemRA cells. As DNA, the CDR3 is TGCAGCGTTAAAGGGACCTTTCCGACTCTGGGGGCCAACGTCCTGACTTTC. It is translated as CSVKGTFPTLGANVLTF.